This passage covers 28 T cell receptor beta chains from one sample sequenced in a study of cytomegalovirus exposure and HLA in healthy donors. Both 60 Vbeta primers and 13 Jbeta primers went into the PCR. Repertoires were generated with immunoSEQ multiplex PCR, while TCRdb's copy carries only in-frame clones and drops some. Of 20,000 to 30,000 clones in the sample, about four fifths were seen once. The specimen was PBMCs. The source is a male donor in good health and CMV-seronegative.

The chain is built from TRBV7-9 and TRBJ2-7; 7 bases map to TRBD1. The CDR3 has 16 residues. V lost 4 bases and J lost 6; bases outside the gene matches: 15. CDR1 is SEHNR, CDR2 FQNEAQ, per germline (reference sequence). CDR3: CASSSTSTGISAEQYF. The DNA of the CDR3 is TGTGCCAGCAGCTCAACCTCGACAGGGATCTCGGCCGAGCAGTACTTC. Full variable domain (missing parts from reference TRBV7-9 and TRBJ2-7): DTGVSQNPRHKITKRGQNVTFRCDPISEHNRLYWYRQTLGQGPEFLTYFQNEAQLEKSRLLSDRFSAERPKGSFSTLEIQRTEQGDSAMYLCASSSTSTGISAEQYFGPGTRLTVT.

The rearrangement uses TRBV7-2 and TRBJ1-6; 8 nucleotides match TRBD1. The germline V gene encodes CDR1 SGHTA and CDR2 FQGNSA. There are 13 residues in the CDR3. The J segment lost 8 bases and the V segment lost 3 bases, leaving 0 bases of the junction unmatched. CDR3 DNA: TGTGCCAGCAGCTTGGGACAGGATTCACCCCTCCACTTT. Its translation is CASSLGQDSPLHF.

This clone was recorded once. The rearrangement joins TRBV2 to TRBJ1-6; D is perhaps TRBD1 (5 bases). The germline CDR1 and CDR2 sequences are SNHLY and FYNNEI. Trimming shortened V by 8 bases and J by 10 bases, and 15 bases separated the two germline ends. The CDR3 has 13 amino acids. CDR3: CASGDREGSPLHF. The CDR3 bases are TGTGCCAGCGGGGACCGGGAGGGATCACCCCTCCACTTT.

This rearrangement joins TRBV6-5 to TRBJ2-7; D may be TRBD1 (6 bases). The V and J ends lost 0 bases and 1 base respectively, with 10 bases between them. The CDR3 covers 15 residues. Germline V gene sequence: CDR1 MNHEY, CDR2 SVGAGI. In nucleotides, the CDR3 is TGTGCCAGCAGTTACTCGGAGACAGGTTCCTACGAGCAGTACTTC. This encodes CASSYSETGSYEQYF.

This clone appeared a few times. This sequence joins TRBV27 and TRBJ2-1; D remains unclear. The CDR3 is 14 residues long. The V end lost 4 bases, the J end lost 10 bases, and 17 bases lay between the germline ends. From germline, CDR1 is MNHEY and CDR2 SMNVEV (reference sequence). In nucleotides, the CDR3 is TGTGCCAGCAGTTCTATCGGCTGGGCTTCGGAGCAGTTCTTC. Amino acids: CASSSIGWASEQFF.

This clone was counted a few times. The chain's CDR3 is CASSQGTEYEQYF. CDR3 DNA: TGTGCCAGCAGCCAGGGGACAGAATACGAGCAGTACTTC. This sequence joins TRBV6-6 and TRBJ2-7, with 7 nucleotides matching TRBD1. There are 13 residues in the CDR3. V shed 6 bases, J shed 4 bases, and the junction held 6 bases outside the gene matches. The germline CDR1 and CDR2 sequences are MNHNY and SVGAGI (reference sequence).

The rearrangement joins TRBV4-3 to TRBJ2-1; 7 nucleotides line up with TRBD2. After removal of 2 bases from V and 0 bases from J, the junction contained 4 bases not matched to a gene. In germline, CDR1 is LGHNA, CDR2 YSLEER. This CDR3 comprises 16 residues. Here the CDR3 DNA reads TGCGCCAGCAGCCAACTAGCGGCAAGCTCCTACAATGAGCAGTTCTTC. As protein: CASSQLAASSYNEQFF.

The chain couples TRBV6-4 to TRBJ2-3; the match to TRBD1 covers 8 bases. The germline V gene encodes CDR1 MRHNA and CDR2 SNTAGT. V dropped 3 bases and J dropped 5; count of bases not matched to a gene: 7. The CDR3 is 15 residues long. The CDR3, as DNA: TGTGCCAGCAGTGAGTCCCAGGGGGCTGGAGATACGCAGTATTTT. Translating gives CASSESQGAGDTQYF.

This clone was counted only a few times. The CDR3 sequence: CSVGDQFYNEQFF. In DNA form, the CDR3 reads TGCAGCGTTGGAGACCAGTTCTACAATGAGCAGTTCTTC. The rearrangement joins TRBV29-1 to TRBJ2-1; D unresolved. This CDR3 is 13 amino acids long. Per the germline V gene, CDR1 is SQVTM and CDR2 is ANQGSEA. Trimming pared 4 bases from V and 3 bases from J, leaving 10 bases between.

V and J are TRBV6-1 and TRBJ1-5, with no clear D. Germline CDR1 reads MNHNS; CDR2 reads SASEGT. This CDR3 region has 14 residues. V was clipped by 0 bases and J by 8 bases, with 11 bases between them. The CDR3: CASSEATGSEPQHF. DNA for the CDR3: TGTGCCAGCAGTGAAGCGACGGGGAGCGAGCCCCAGCATTTT.

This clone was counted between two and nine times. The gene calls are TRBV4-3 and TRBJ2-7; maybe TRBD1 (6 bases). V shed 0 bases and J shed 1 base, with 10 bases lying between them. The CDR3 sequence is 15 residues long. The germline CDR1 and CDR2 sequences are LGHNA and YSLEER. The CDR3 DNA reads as TGCGCCAGCAGCCAAGAGCCACAGGGATCCTACGAGCAGTACTTC. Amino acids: CASSQEPQGSYEQYF.

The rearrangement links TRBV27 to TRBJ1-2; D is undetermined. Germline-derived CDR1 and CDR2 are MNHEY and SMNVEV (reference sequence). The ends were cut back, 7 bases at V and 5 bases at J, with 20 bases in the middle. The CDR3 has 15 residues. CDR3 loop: CASKISGQTTYGYTF. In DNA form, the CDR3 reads TGTGCCAGCAAAATCTCTGGGCAGACTACATATGGCTACACCTTC.

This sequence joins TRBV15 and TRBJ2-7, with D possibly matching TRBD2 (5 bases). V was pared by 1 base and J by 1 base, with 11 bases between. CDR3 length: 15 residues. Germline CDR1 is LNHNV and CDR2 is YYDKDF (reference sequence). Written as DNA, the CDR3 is TGTGCCACCAGCAGAGGGACTCAGAGATCCTACGAGCAGTACTTC. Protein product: CATSRGTQRSYEQYF.

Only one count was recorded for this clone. This CDR3 is CASSLGGQSHSLPPSYEQYF. Here the CDR3 DNA reads TGCGCCAGCAGCTTGGGGGGACAGTCGCACTCTCTGCCACCGTCCTACGAGCAGTACTTC. The chain joins TRBV5-1 to TRBJ2-5; 7 bases line up with TRBD1. The better agreement between TRBJ2-7 and the DNA end casts doubt on the J call. The CDR3 covers 20 residues. Germline CDR1 and CDR2: SGHRS and YFSETQ.

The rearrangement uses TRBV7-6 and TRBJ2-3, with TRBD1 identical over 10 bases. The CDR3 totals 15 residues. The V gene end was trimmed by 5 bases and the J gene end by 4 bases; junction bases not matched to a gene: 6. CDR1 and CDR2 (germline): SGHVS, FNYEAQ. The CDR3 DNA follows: TGTGCCAGCAGCCCTCGGACAGGGGGTCCAGATACGCAGTATTTT. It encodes CASSPRTGGPDTQYF.

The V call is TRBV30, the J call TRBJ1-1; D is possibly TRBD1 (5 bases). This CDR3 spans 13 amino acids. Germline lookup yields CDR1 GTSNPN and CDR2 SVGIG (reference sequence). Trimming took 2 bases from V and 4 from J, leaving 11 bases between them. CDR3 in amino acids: CAWSSWGGTEAFF. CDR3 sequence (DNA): TGTGCCTGGAGTTCGTGGGGGGGCACTGAAGCTTTCTTT.

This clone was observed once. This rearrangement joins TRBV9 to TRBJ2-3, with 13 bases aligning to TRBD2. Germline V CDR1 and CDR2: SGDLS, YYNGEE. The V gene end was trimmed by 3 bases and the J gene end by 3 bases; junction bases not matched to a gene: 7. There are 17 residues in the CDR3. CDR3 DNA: TGTGCCAGCAGCGATACTAGCGGGGGGGCCCGGACAGATACGCAGTATTTT. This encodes CASSDTSGGARTDTQYF.

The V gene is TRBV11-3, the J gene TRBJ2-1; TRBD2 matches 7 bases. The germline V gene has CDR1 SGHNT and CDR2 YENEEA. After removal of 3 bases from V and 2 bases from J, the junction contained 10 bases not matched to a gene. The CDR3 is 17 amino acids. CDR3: CASSFTPWEGPYNEQFF. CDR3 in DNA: TGTGCCAGCAGCTTTACCCCCTGGGAGGGGCCCTACAATGAGCAGTTCTTC.

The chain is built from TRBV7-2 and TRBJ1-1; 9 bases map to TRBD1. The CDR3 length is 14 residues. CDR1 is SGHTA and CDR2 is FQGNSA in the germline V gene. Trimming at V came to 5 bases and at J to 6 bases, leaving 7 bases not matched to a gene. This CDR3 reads CASSPGQGRAEAFF. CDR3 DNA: TGTGCCAGCAGCCCCGGACAGGGGAGAGCTGAAGCTTTCTTT.

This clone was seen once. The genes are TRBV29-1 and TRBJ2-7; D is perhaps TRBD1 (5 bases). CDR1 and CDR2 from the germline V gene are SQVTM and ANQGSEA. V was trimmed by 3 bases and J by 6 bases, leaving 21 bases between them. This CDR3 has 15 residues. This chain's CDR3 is CSVEDGKGPLGEQYF. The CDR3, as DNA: TGCAGCGTTGAGGATGGGAAGGGGCCCCTAGGCGAGCAGTACTTC.

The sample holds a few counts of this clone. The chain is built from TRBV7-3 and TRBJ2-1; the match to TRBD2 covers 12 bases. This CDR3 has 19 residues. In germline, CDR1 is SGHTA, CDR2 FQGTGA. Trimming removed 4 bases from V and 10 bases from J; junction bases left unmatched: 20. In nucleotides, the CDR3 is TGTGCCAGCAGCTACGACAGGGTTCCTAGCGGGAGGGCCGGGGGAGAGCAGTTCTTC. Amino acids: CASSYDRVPSGRAGGEQFF.

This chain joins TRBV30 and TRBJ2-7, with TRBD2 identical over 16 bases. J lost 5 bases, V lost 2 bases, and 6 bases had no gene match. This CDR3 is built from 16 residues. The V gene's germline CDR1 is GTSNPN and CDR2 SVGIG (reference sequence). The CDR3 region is CAWSTGLAGGPDEQYF. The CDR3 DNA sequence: TGTGCCTGGAGTACGGGACTAGCGGGAGGGCCGGACGAGCAGTACTTC.

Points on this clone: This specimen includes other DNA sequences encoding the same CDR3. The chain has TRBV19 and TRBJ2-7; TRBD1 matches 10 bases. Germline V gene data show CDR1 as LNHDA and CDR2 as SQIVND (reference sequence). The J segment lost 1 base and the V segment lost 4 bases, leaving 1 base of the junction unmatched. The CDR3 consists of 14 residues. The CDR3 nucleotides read TGTGCCAGTAGTACGGGACAGGGGTCCTACGAGCAGTACTTC. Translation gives CASSTGQGSYEQYF. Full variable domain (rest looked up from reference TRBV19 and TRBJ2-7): DGGITQSPKYLFRKEGQNVTLSCEQNLNHDAMYWYRQDPGQGLRLIYYSQIVNDFQKGDIAEGYSVSREKKESFPLTVTSAQKNPTAFYLCASSTGQGSYEQYFGPGTRLTVT.

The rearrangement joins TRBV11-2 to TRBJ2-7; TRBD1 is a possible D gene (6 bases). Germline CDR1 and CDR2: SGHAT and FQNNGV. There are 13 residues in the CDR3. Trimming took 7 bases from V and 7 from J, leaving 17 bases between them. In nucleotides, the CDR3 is TGTGCCAGCACCACCGTGGGGGCGGGTGAGCAGTACTTC. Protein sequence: CASTTVGAGEQYF.

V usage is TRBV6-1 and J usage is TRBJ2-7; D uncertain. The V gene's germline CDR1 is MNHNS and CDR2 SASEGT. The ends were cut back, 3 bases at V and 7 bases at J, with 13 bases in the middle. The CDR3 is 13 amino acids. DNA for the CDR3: TGTGCCAGCAGTGATATCCCCCCGTTGGAGCAGTACTTC. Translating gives CASSDIPPLEQYF.

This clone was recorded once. CDR3 in DNA: TGTGCTATCGATCTGTCCCCGAGTAAGGACAAGGTCAGTCTGTTAGGGGAGCTGTTTTTT. Translation: CAIDLSPSKDKVSLLGELFF. The genes are TRBV12-5 and TRBJ2-2; possibly TRBD1 for D (5 bases). Germline loops: CDR1 LGHNT, CDR2 FRNRAP. Trimming left V 10 bases short and J 8 bases short, with 38 bases between. The CDR3 is 20 amino acids.

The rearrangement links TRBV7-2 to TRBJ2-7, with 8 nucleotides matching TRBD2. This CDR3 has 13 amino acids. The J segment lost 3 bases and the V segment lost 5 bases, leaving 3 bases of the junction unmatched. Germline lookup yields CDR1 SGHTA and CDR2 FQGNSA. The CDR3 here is CASSGSGGYEQYF. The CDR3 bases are TGTGCCAGCAGCGGGAGCGGGGGCTACGAGCAGTACTTC.

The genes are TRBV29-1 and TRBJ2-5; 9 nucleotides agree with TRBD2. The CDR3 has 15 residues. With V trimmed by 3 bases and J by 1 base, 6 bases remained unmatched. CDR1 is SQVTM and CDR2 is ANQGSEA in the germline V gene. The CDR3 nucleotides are TGCAGCGTTGAGTTAGCTAGCGGGACCCAAGAGACCCAGTACTTC. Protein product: CSVELASGTQETQYF.